This T cell receptor (beta chain) was profiled in a study of blood T cells in healthy people across ages. The germline gives CDR1 MGHDK, CDR2 SYGVNS. After removal of 7 bases from V and 2 bases from J, the junction contained 7 bases not matched to a gene. The CDR3 consists of 15 residues. A second PCR, run for about 6 to 12 cycles, used a sample-barcoded 5' primer plus a J-beta primer mix. TCRdb recomputed calls from the 5' RACE reads with MiXCR, one row per CDR3 protein. This sample has about 1.7 million distinct CDR3 sequences, with roughly 28% found just once. Source material: blood. The TCR originated in a woman aged 25 to 39 in good health. The chain joins TRBV25-1 to TRBJ2-3; 9 bases agree with TRBD2. The CDR3 nucleotides are TGTGCCAGCATCCCCCGCGGGGGGGCCACAGATACGCAGTATTTT. Translation: CASIPRGGATDTQYF. The whole variable domain, remainder taken from reference TRBV25-1 and TRBJ2-3, is EADIYQTPRYLVIGTGKKITLECSQTMGHDKMYWYQQDPGMELHLIHYSYGVNSTEKGDLSSESTVSRIRTEHFPLTLESARPSHTSQYLCASIPRGGATDTQYFGPGTRLTVL.